These 12 T cell receptor beta chains originate from one sample sequenced in a study of cytomegalovirus exposure and HLA in healthy donors. It was with 60 Vbeta and 13 Jbeta primers that the PCR ran. Here immunoSEQ multiplex PCR was the method, and the copy in TCRdb shows in-frame clones only, minus some. The sample comprises under 200,000 clones, around 84% of which are singletons, and around 9% rests with the top ten. Source material: PBMCs. These receptors came from a male donor in good health and CMV-seropositive.

Details on this clone: The junction shows a germline mismatch at one end, possibly a read error. V gene TRBV7-2 combines with J gene TRBJ2-2; D may be TRBD1 (6 bases). The CDR3 is 14 residues long. Germline CDR1 is SGHTA and CDR2 is FQGNSA. The CDR3 sequence: CASSLSRDTGELFF. CDR3 sequence (DNA): TGTGCCAGCAGCTTGTCCCGGGACACGGGGGAGCTGTTTTTT.

J is TRBJ2-5 and V is TRBV5-8; D gene ambiguous. The CDR3 loop spans 14 amino acids. Trimming shortened V by 0 bases and J by 0 bases, and 6 bases separated the two germline ends. CDR1 is SGHTS and CDR2 is YDEGEE in the germline V gene. The CDR3 sequence is CASSLVADQETQYF. The CDR3 DNA reads as TGTGCCAGCAGCTTGGTTGCGGACCAAGAGACCCAGTACTTC.

This chain links TRBV10-3 with TRBJ2-2, with 9 bases that match TRBD1. This CDR3 has 16 amino acids. Germline values: CDR1 ENHRY, CDR2 SYGVKD. V lost 5 bases to trimming and J lost 4 bases; unmatched junction nucleotides: 8. CDR3 amino acids: CAISSGTGTVTGELFF. CDR3 sequence (DNA): TGTGCCATCAGTAGCGGGACAGGGACTGTCACCGGGGAGCTGTTTTTT.

The chain recombines TRBV28 with TRBJ1-1; D uncertain. CDR1 MDHEN and CDR2 SYDVKM come from the germline V gene. This CDR3 is built from 11 residues. Trimming pared 7 bases from V and 10 bases from J, leaving 13 bases between. CDR3 residues: CASKLEGRAFF. CDR3 sequence (DNA): TGTGCCAGCAAATTGGAGGGAAGAGCTTTCTTT.

This rearrangement joins TRBV19 to TRBJ2-7, with D possibly matching TRBD2 (5 bases). The V end lost 6 bases, the J end lost 5 bases, and 17 bases lay between the germline ends. There are 14 residues in the CDR3. Germline CDR1 LNHDA, CDR2 SQIVND (reference sequence). In nucleotides, the CDR3 is TGTGCCAGTAGCCAGGACCGCCTGGAGGACGAGCAGTACTTC. Translating gives CASSQDRLEDEQYF.

This clone was seen once. This chain uses TRBV6-5 with TRBJ1-1; 8 bases fit TRBD1. J lost 3 bases, V lost 0 bases, and 3 bases had no gene match. This CDR3 region has 15 residues. CDR1 and CDR2 from the germline V gene are MNHEY and SVGAGI. The CDR3 spells CASSYSYRGDTEAFF. The DNA of the CDR3 is TGTGCCAGCAGTTACTCGTACAGGGGGGACACTGAAGCTTTCTTT.

The chain recombines TRBV28 with TRBJ1-1, with TRBD1 matching over 7 bases. The CDR3 sequence is 16 residues long. After removal of 6 bases from V and 1 base from J, the junction contained 11 bases not matched to a gene. Germline V lookup: CDR1 MDHEN, CDR2 SYDVKM. The CDR3 bases are TGTGCCAGCAGCTATAGACAGGGTATCGGGAACACTGAAGCTTTCTTT. It is translated as CASSYRQGIGNTEAFF.

The CDR3, as DNA: TGTGCCAGCAGTCTCAGGGTTAGAGAGACCCAGTACTTC. Translated: CASSLRVRETQYF. The chain couples TRBV27 to TRBJ2-5, with a weak D call TRBD1 (5 bases). Deletions cut 5 bases from V and 4 bases from J, with 11 bases between. Germline V gives CDR1 MNHEY, CDR2 SMNVEV (reference sequence). The CDR3 totals 13 residues.

A few counts support this clone. The rearrangement uses TRBV5-4 and TRBJ1-2; 9 bases match TRBD1. The V and J ends lost 3 bases and 7 bases, in that order; junction bases with no gene match: 10. Germline V CDR1 and CDR2: SGHNT, YYREEE (reference sequence). This CDR3 has 15 residues. The CDR3 DNA sequence: TGTGCCAGCAGCTGGCCCTCCGGGACAGGGAGTGGCTACACCTTC. Protein: CASSWPSGTGSGYTF.

The chain couples TRBV7-9 to TRBJ1-1, with TRBD1 as a possible D gene (5 bases). V shed 5 bases and J shed 0 bases, with 13 bases lying between them. Germline V lookup: CDR1 SEHNR, CDR2 FQNEAQ (reference sequence). The CDR3 loop spans 15 amino acids. The DNA of the CDR3 is TGTGCCAGCAGCCCTCCGACAGATATGAACACTGAAGCTTTCTTT. Translating gives CASSPPTDMNTEAFF.

The CDR3 bases are TGTGCCAGCAGCCGCCGGACAGGGCTCGGGAGTGGGGCCAACGTCCTGACTTTC. Amino acid sequence: CASSRRTGLGSGANVLTF. The V call is TRBV5-8, the J call TRBJ2-6, with 8 bases that match TRBD1. Trimming removed 4 bases from V and 3 bases from J; junction bases left unmatched: 12. The CDR3 has 18 amino acids. Germline CDR1 is SGHTS and CDR2 is YDEGEE.

The chain has TRBV7-2 and TRBJ2-1; 13 bases align to TRBD2. Per the germline V gene, CDR1 is SGHTA and CDR2 is FQGNSA. V gave up 8 bases and J gave up 8 bases; unmatched junction bases: 6. This CDR3 has 14 residues. The DNA of the CDR3 is TGTGCCAGCGCACCACTAGCGGGAGGGGATGAGCAGTTCTTC. This gives the protein CASAPLAGGDEQFF.